Detailed here is one T cell receptor (beta chain). Its antigen is not identified. The sample is drawn from a study of T cell responses to AZD1222 COVID-19 vaccine. Study-wide findings and caveats: Reports indicate that nearly half of spike-specific TCRs are directed at unmutated variant regions.

Trimming removed 5 bases at V and 6 bases at J, with 8 bases between. From germline, CDR1 is SGHVS and CDR2 FQNEAQ. This CDR3 is 13 amino acids long. TCRdb's table, derived via immunoSEQ multiplex PCR, lists solely in-frame clones and lacks some. This table has 90,000 or so clones, roughly 84% appearing once. The TCR was taken from an adult in good health. The J gene is TRBJ1-6, the V gene TRBV7-8, with D perhaps TRBD1 (5 bases). This specimen was peripheral blood, taken on day 0 of AZD1222 vaccination. In DNA, the CDR3 is TGTGCCAGCAGCCCTGGGGGTAATTCACCCCTCCACTTT. It encodes CASSPGGNSPLHF.